The text below deals with one T cell receptor (beta chain). Its antigen is as yet unknown. This specimen comes from a study of cytomegalovirus exposure and HLA in healthy donors. About the research overall: Some 77 million unique TCRs from HLA-typed donors were held in an early release of data. Whole-study findings and limits: It was assumed in the presence/absence analyses that sequencing depth was roughly uniform across donors. A later analysis reported that several of the most significant clusters appeared to be linked to common viral pathogens, among them Epstein-Barr virus. In a later analysis, an Asian-associated ancestry cluster reportedly showed fewer N-insertions than the roughly 730-donor mean.

Primers included in the PCR were 60 Vbeta and 13 Jbeta primers. Only in-frame clones appear in the TCRdb table, and some are missing; sequencing was by immunoSEQ multiplex PCR. This sample has approximately 170,000 clones, with 80% to 90% found just once. Looked up from germline, CDR1 is DFQATT and CDR2 is SNEGSKA (reference sequence). The CDR3 consists of 11 residues. J lost 7 bases, V lost 6 bases, and 2 bases had no gene match. The sequence came from a young woman in good health and CMV-seronegative. The gene calls are TRBV20-1 and TRBJ1-2; 10 positions match TRBD1. Sequencing was performed on PBMCs. CDR3 residues: CSADRGLGYTF. The CDR3, as DNA: TGCAGTGCCGACAGGGGGCTTGGCTACACCTTC.